The 28 T cell receptor beta chains listed next were all sequenced from one sample in a study of cytomegalovirus exposure and HLA in healthy donors (dated by TCRdb to 2016 to 2017). The method was the immunoSEQ multiplex PCR assay. For the multiplex PCR, a mixture combining 60 forward primers for TCR Vbeta segments and 13 reverse primers for TCR Jbeta segments was used. In TCRdb, the immuneACCESS table is reduced to in-frame sequences with V and J assigned. These tables do not hold every clone; where another copy was compared, an unresolved V gene accounts for under half, and the others remain unexplained. The sample table holds around 90,000 clones, of which about 79% were seen once. Approximately 3.9% of the sample comes from the top ten. The material sequenced was PBMCs. The receptors were gathered from a man aged 45-65 years in good health and CMV-seronegative.

The V gene is TRBV29-1, the J gene TRBJ2-1, with D perhaps TRBD2 (6 bases). This CDR3 is 15 amino acids long. The germline gives CDR1 SQVTM, CDR2 ANQGSEA. Trimming took off 2 bases at V and 5 bases at J, with 16 bases between the two ends. As DNA, the CDR3 is TGCAGCGTTGAACTTGGGACTGGTGAGGACAATGAGCAGTTCTTC. Translation: CSVELGTGEDNEQFF.

This clone was found once. The gene calls are TRBV5-4 and TRBJ1-2; D is unresolved. Germline CDR1 is SGHNT and CDR2 is YYREEE (reference sequence). The CDR3 spans 13 residues. V shed 1 base and J shed 0 bases, with 4 bases lying between them. The CDR3 DNA sequence: TGTGCCAGCAGCTTGTCTGCTAACTATGGCTACACCTTC. This encodes CASSLSANYGYTF. Based on the CDR3 plus reference TRBV5-4 and TRBJ1-2, the full variable domain is ETGVTQSPTHLIKTRGQQVTLRCSSQSGHNTVSWYQQALGQGPQFIFQYYREEENGRGNFPPRFSGLQFPNYSSELNVNALELDDSALYLCASSLSANYGYTFGSGTRLTVV.

J is TRBJ1-2 and V is TRBV28; 7 positions match TRBD1. This CDR3 has 16 residues. V lost 2 bases, J lost 4 bases, and 10 bases stayed unmatched. Germline V gene sequence: CDR1 MDHEN, CDR2 SYDVKM. The CDR3 protein is CASSLSPTGAPYGYTF. The CDR3 nucleotides read TGTGCCAGCAGTTTAAGTCCTACAGGGGCCCCCTATGGCTACACCTTC.

V gene TRBV9 combines with J gene TRBJ2-3; possibly TRBD2 for D (5 bases). The germline V gene encodes CDR1 SGDLS and CDR2 YYNGEE. V was pared by 4 bases and J by 0 bases, with 9 bases between. The CDR3 is made up of 14 amino acids. The CDR3 DNA reads TGTGCCAGCAGCTCAGGACTGAGCACAGATACGCAGTATTTT. It encodes CASSSGLSTDTQYF.

The genes are TRBV9 and TRBJ2-1; the match to TRBD2 covers 8 bases. The germline V gene encodes CDR1 SGDLS and CDR2 YYNGEE. The CDR3 sequence is 20 residues long. After removal of 2 bases from V and 2 bases from J, the junction contained 18 bases not matched to a gene. The CDR3 DNA follows: TGTGCCAGCAGCGTTCTTTCTATCTCACTAGCGGAGGACCCCTACAATGAGCAGTTCTTC. Residues: CASSVLSISLAEDPYNEQFF.

The chain recombines TRBV9 with TRBJ2-3; TRBD1 matches 10 bases. CDR3 length equals 16 residues. Losses at the gene ends were 0 bases for V and 3 bases for J; bases not matched to a gene: 4. Germline values: CDR1 SGDLS, CDR2 YYNGEE. The CDR3 here is CASSVGGTGATDTQYF. The CDR3 DNA sequence: TGTGCCAGCAGCGTAGGGGGGACAGGGGCGACAGATACGCAGTATTTT.

The chain has TRBV15 and TRBJ2-2; 10 bases agree with TRBD1. The V segment lost 5 bases and the J segment 5 bases; nucleotides outside the gene matches: 11. Germline V gives CDR1 LNHNV, CDR2 YYDKDF (reference sequence). The CDR3 loop spans 17 amino acids. CDR3 residues: CATSLGRTGGRTGELFF. The CDR3 coding sequence is TGTGCCACCAGCCTGGGGAGGACAGGGGGAAGGACCGGGGAGCTGTTTTTT.

This clone was counted once. The gene calls are TRBV7-3 and TRBJ2-3; TRBD2 might be the D (5 bases). The CDR3 spans 16 residues. Germline V CDR1 and CDR2: SGHTA, FQGTGA. V was cut by 5 bases and J by 0 bases, with 15 bases left in between. The CDR3 nucleotides are TGTGCCAGCAGCCCCCGAGGGTTGGGGAGCACAGATACGCAGTATTTT. This gives the protein CASSPRGLGSTDTQYF.

This chain joins TRBV5-6 and TRBJ2-3; 9 bases match TRBD1. Germline V gene lookup returns CDR1 SGHDT and CDR2 YYEEEE. The CDR3 is 14 amino acids. V lost 4 bases and J lost 6; bases outside the gene matches: 6. The CDR3 region has the DNA TGTGCCAGCAGCCTGTGGACAGGGGTTGATACGCAGTATTTT. It translates to CASSLWTGVDTQYF.

The chain recombines TRBV6-6 with TRBJ1-2; D unresolved. CDR1 is MNHNY and CDR2 is SVGAGI in the germline V gene (reference sequence). The CDR3 has 14 amino acids. V dropped 7 bases and J dropped 3 bases, with 15 bases sitting between them. The CDR3 reads CASKRTRGDYGYTF. DNA for the CDR3: TGTGCCAGCAAGAGGACTCGAGGCGACTATGGCTACACCTTC.

This clone was seen just once. V gene TRBV27 combines with J gene TRBJ2-7, with 9 bases aligning to TRBD2. With 4 bases clipped from V and 2 bases from J, the junction kept 9 bases outside the gene matches. CDR3 length equals 16 residues. The V gene's germline CDR1 is MNHEY and CDR2 SMNVEV (reference sequence). The CDR3 here is CASSSPPGLATYEQYF. CDR3 nucleotide sequence: TGTGCCAGCAGTTCACCGCCGGGACTAGCCACCTACGAGCAGTACTTC.

The chain employs TRBV19 and TRBJ1-1, with unresolved D. The CDR3 spans 17 residues. Trimming took 7 bases from V and 1 from J, leaving 22 bases between them. Germline V lookup: CDR1 LNHDA, CDR2 SQIVND (reference sequence). CDR3: CASTPGYARLKNTEAFF. The CDR3 DNA is TGTGCCAGTACCCCTGGGTACGCCAGGTTAAAGAACACTGAAGCTTTCTTT.

This clone was observed a single time. This chain joins TRBV7-9 and TRBJ2-1, with D hard to call. The CDR3 is made up of 16 amino acids. Trimming pared 0 bases from V and 0 bases from J, leaving 9 bases between. The germline gives CDR1 SEHNR, CDR2 FQNEAQ (reference sequence). CDR3 region: CASSLASAASYNEQFF. CDR3 in DNA: TGTGCCAGCAGCTTAGCGAGCGCAGCCTCCTACAATGAGCAGTTCTTC.

The chain is built from TRBV28 and TRBJ2-1, with D tentatively TRBD2 (6 bases). The V end was cut by 5 bases, the J end by 11 bases, with 10 bases between. Germline CDR1 reads MDHEN; CDR2 reads SYDVKM. The CDR3 runs 11 residues. The CDR3 loop is CASSLDYQQFF. The CDR3 region has the DNA TGTGCCAGCAGTCTGGACTACCAGCAGTTCTTC.

The chain couples TRBV29-1 to TRBJ2-3, with D hard to call. Trimming took 7 bases from V and 4 from J, leaving 30 bases between them. Per germline, CDR1 SQVTM and CDR2 ANQGSEA. This CDR3 has 18 residues. This chain's CDR3 is CSAVTLVHRTLAPDTQYF. CDR3 DNA sequence: TGCAGCGCTGTCACCTTAGTTCACCGTACCCTCGCCCCAGATACGCAGTATTTT.

This chain connects TRBV2 to TRBJ2-3; 7 nucleotides match TRBD2. Germline loops: CDR1 SNHLY, CDR2 FYNNEI. The CDR3 is 15 residues long. J was trimmed by 2 bases and V by 6 bases; bases with no gene match: 8. Here the CDR3 reads CASRALAAPTDTQYF. The CDR3 region has the DNA TGTGCCAGCAGGGCCCTAGCGGCCCCCACAGATACGCAGTATTTT.

As to this clone: The same CDR3 can be traced to other DNA sequences in this sample. This chain uses TRBV9 with TRBJ2-7, with TRBD2 matching over 8 bases. V gave up 0 bases and J gave up 0 bases; unmatched junction bases: 2. The germline V gene has CDR1 SGDLS and CDR2 YYNGEE. The CDR3 length is 15 residues. The CDR3 sequence: CASSVGSGSSYEQYF. The CDR3 bases are TGTGCCAGCAGCGTAGGGAGCGGGAGCTCCTACGAGCAGTACTTC.

The V call is TRBV28, the J call TRBJ2-5; a possible D gene is TRBD1 (6 bases). This CDR3 has 15 amino acids. Trimming removed 6 bases from V and 2 bases from J, with 16 bases in between. The germline V gene has CDR1 MDHEN and CDR2 SYDVKM. CDR3 in amino acids: CASRNAQGPQETQYF. CDR3 coding DNA: TGTGCCAGCAGGAACGCACAGGGACCTCAAGAGACCCAGTACTTC.

This sequence joins TRBV29-1 and TRBJ2-1; D not certain. Trimming pared 3 bases from V and 7 bases from J, leaving 7 bases between. This CDR3 has 11 residues. CDR1 and CDR2 from the germline V gene are SQVTM and ANQGSEA. The CDR3 is CSVDNPNEQFF. In DNA form, the CDR3 reads TGCAGCGTTGATAATCCGAATGAGCAGTTCTTC.

The CDR3 is CASSLWAGNLHF. The CDR3 bases are TGTGCCAGCAGCTTATGGGCAGGTAACCTCCACTTT. The chain employs TRBV7-9 and TRBJ1-6; D gene unclear. From germline, CDR1 is SEHNR and CDR2 FQNEAQ (reference sequence). V was clipped by 2 bases and J by 15 bases, with 11 bases between them. The CDR3 covers 12 residues.

The chain recombines TRBV10-3 with TRBJ2-3; 12 nucleotides agree with TRBD2. Germline values: CDR1 ENHRY, CDR2 SYGVKD. The CDR3 extends over 19 amino acids. V shed 4 bases, J shed 2 bases, and the junction held 13 bases outside the gene matches. CDR3: CAISAPSGRARVSTDTQYF. DNA for the CDR3: TGTGCCATCAGTGCGCCTAGCGGGAGGGCCCGGGTGTCCACAGATACGCAGTATTTT.

The gene calls are TRBV5-1 and TRBJ1-4; D not certain. Deletions cut 2 bases from V and 8 bases from J, with 16 bases between. The germline V gene has CDR1 SGHRS and CDR2 YFSETQ. The CDR3 is 15 amino acids. The CDR3 reads CASSLLTGSGEKLFF. CDR3 nucleotide sequence: TGCGCCAGCAGCTTACTAACGGGGAGTGGGGAAAAACTGTTTTTT.

The J gene is TRBJ2-7, the V gene TRBV28, with 9 bases aligning to TRBD2. The CDR3 is made up of 16 amino acids. The junction had 10 bases not matched to a gene; V was cut back by 1 base and J by 6 bases. The germline gives CDR1 MDHEN, CDR2 SYDVKM. CDR3 residues: CASSLSGRGRASEQYF. The CDR3 region has the DNA TGTGCCAGCAGTTTATCCGGTCGCGGGAGGGCCTCCGAGCAGTACTTC.

This sequence joins TRBV7-2 and TRBJ1-2, with D hard to call. The CDR3 is made up of 14 amino acids. Germline CDR1 reads SGHTA; CDR2 reads FQGNSA. V was pared by 5 bases and J by 4 bases, with 14 bases between. CDR3 in DNA: TGTGCCAGCAGCCTCAGGTCCACCTCCTATGGCTACACCTTC. Its protein is CASSLRSTSYGYTF.

The CDR3: CASSPPDWAYTQYF. The CDR3 coding sequence is TGTGCCAGCAGTCCTCCTGATTGGGCCTATACGCAGTATTTT. The rearrangement joins TRBV28 to TRBJ2-3; no reliable D call. Between the trimmed V and J ends, which lost 5 bases and 7 bases, there was a span of 16 bases. Germline V lookup: CDR1 MDHEN, CDR2 SYDVKM. The CDR3 totals 14 residues.

This clone was picked up one time. The chain is built from TRBV11-1 and TRBJ1-1, with 7 bases identical to TRBD1. Germline-derived CDR1 and CDR2 are SGHAT and FQDESV (reference sequence). J gave up 11 bases and V 0 bases, and 6 bases lay outside the gene matches. The CDR3 is 13 amino acids. CDR3 loop: CASSLAGGQSAFF. The DNA of the CDR3 is TGTGCCAGCAGCTTAGCCGGGGGACAGTCGGCTTTCTTT. The full variable domain, rest sourced from reference TRBV11-1 and TRBJ1-1, is EAEVAQSPRYKITEKSQAVAFWCDPISGHATLYWYRQILGQGPELLVQFQDESVVDDSQLPKDRFSAERLKGVDSTLKIQPAELGDSAMYLCASSLAGGQSAFFGQGTRLTVV.

The chain carries TRBV7-2 and TRBJ2-1; D is uncertain. The CDR3 covers 12 residues. Deletions cut 1 base from V and 5 bases from J, with 3 bases between. Per the germline V gene, CDR1 is SGHTA and CDR2 is FQGNSA. CDR3 DNA: TGTGCCAGCAGCTTAGGGCACAATGAGCAGTTCTTC. It codes for CASSLGHNEQFF.

The genes are TRBV18 and TRBJ2-3; 13 nucleotides align to TRBD2. Unmatched junction bases numbered 4, after V lost 0 bases and J lost 7 bases. Germline V lookup: CDR1 KGHSH, CDR2 LQKENI. This CDR3 has 16 residues. The DNA for the CDR3 is TGTGCCAGCTCACCACCGACTAGCGGGAGGCCTTATACGCAGTATTTT. This encodes CASSPPTSGRPYTQYF. Full variable domain (remainder filled in from reference TRBV18 and TRBJ2-3): NAGVMQNPRHLVRRRGQEARLRCSPMKGHSHVYWYRQLPEEGLKFMVYLQKENIIDESGMPKERFSAEFPKEGPSILRIQQVVRGDSAAYFCASSPPTSGRPYTQYFGPGTRLTVL.